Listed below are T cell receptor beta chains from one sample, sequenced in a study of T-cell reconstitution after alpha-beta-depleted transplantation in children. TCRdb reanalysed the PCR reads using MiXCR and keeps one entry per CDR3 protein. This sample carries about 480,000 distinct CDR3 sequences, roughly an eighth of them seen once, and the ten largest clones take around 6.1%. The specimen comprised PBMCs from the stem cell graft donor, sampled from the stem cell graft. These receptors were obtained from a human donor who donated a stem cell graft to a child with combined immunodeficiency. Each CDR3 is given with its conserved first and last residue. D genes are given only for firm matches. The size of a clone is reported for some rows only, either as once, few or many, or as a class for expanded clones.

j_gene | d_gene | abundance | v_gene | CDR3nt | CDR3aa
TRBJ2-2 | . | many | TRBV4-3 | TGCGCCAGCAGCCAAGATAACTACTTAAACACCGGGGAGCTGTTTTTT | CASSQDNYLNTGELFF
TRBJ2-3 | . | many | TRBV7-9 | TGTGCCAGCAGCTTAGGGACGGAAAGCACAGATACGCAGTATTTT | CASSLGTESTDTQYF
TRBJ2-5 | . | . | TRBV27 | TGTGCCAGCAGTCTACGAACAGGGACCCAAGAGACCCAGTACTTC | CASSLRTGTQETQYF
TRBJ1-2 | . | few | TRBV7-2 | TGTGCCAGCAGCTCGACCCCACCCGAAGACTATGGCTACACCTTC | CASSSTPPEDYGYTF
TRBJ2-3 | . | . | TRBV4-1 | TGCGCCAGCAGCCATTCCCTTGAATTAGGCACAGATACGCAGTATTTT | CASSHSLELGTDTQYF
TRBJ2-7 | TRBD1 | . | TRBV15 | TGTGCCACCAGCAGAGATCGAGCAGGGGGTTTGAACGAGCAGTACTTC | CATSRDRAGGLNEQYF
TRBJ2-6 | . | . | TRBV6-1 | TGTGCCAGCAGTGAAGCGCCCAGGGGAGATTCTGGGGCCAACGTCCTGACTTTC | CASSEAPRGDSGANVLTF
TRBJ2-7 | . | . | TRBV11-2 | TGTGCCAGCAGCTCTTTGTCAGGACCTACGAGAGAGCAGTACTTC | CASSSLSGPTREQYF
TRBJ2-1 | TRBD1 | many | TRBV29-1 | TGCAGCGTTCTCCGACAGGGGGCGAGTTTCGGTGAGCAGTTCTTC | CSVLRQGASFGEQFF
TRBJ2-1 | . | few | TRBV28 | TGTGCCAGCAGTTGGTCAGGGGGAGGGAATGAGCAGTTCTTC | CASSWSGGGNEQFF
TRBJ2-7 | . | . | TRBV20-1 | TGCAGTGCTAGAGATGGGCCGGGTAACGAGCAGTACTTC | CSARDGPGNEQYF
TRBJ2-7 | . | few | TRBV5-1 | TGCGCCAGCCGCTCTGGGGCCGGTCCCTCCTACGAGCAGTACTTC | CASRSGAGPSYEQYF
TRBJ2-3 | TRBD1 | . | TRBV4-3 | TGCGCCAGCAGCCAAAGGACAGGTGCGACAGATACGCAGTATTTT | CASSQRTGATDTQYF